These T cell receptor beta chains were read from a single sample in a study of shared clonotypes between healthy human individuals. TCRdb keeps only in-frame clones here, not all; method: immunoSEQ multiplex PCR. The profile shows roughly 2,300,000 clones, 85% to 95% of them singletons. The source material was naive CD4+ T cells from PBMCs. The receptors come from a man aged 18 to 30 in good health. Some clones in this sample may be carry-over from other donors' samples. Each CDR3 is given with its conserved first and last residue. The D gene is left open where the match is weak.

v_gene,d_gene,j_gene,CDR3aa
TRBV9,TRBD1,TRBJ2-3,CASSYSGTGGLDTQYF
TRBV28,TRBD1,TRBJ2-2,CASSSPWQGVGELFF
TRBV28,-,TRBJ1-5,CASQEDRYSNQPQHF
TRBV11-2,-,TRBJ1-5,CASSLDLKQPQHF
TRBV6-1,-,TRBJ1-1,CASSLNGGGTEAFF
TRBV16,-,TRBJ1-5,CASSQGSANNQPQHF
TRBV5-6,-,TRBJ2-5,CASSPGGQETQYF
TRBV5-1,TRBD2,TRBJ2-2,CASSTRTSGNTGELFF
TRBV7-8,-,TRBJ2-6,CASSLTPSGANVLTF
TRBV6-5,-,TRBJ1-5,CASSRDRFNPQHF
TRBV7-7,-,TRBJ2-7,CASSLGGTSSYEQYF
TRBV30,-,TRBJ2-5,CAWSEIQETQYF
TRBV25-1,-,TRBJ2-2,CASNRDFNGELFF
TRBV4-1,-,TRBJ2-2,CASSPHGPGAGSGELFF
TRBV7-9,TRBD1,TRBJ1-1,CASSLDLGGLNTEAFF
TRBV5-4,TRBD1,TRBJ2-7,CASSSGQGLYEQYF
TRBV2,-,TRBJ2-3,CARAPMEPDTQYF
TRBV5-1,-,TRBJ1-1,CASSLVGYLMNTEAFF
TRBV27,TRBD1,TRBJ1-5,CASSFDAGGDKGIYSNQPQHF
TRBV25-1,TRBD1,TRBJ2-1,CASSERGHRSNEQFF
TRBV12-5,TRBD2,TRBJ2-1,CASGPGLVVHEQFF
TRBV6-5,-,TRBJ2-2,CAREQILNTGELFF
TRBV18,TRBD1,TRBJ1-4,CASSETGSGEKLFF
TRBV7-9,-,TRBJ1-1,CASSLVRGHTEAFF
TRBV5-1,-,TRBJ2-1,CASSLRLGGNEQFF